This entry lists 28 T cell receptor beta chains sequenced from one sample in a study of regulatory dendritic cells for organ transplantation. Assay used: immunoSEQ multiplex PCR; TCRdb lists only in-frame clones, some missing. The sample includes some 12,000 clones, 72% seen only once; the top ten take 18%. The specimen was memory CD8+ T cells from blood. Subset meaning: CD45RO+ memory T cells. The receptors shown here come from a human donor in good health.

The V call is TRBV6-6, the J call TRBJ1-5; no definite D call. Trimming took off 2 bases at V and 4 bases at J, with 9 bases between the two ends. The CDR3 extends over 14 amino acids. From germline, CDR1 is MNHNY and CDR2 SVGAGI (reference sequence). The CDR3 here is CASSYARGNQPQHF. As DNA, the CDR3 is TGTGCCAGCAGTTACGCTCGGGGAAATCAGCCCCAGCATTTT.

The chain has TRBV4-1 and TRBJ2-1; 11 nucleotides align to TRBD2. Per the germline V gene, CDR1 is MGHRA and CDR2 is YSYEKL. J was trimmed by 4 bases and V by 2 bases; bases with no gene match: 4. The CDR3 sequence is 16 residues long. CDR3 nucleotides: TGCGCCAGCAGCCAATTTACTAGCGGGGGATACAATGAGCAGTTCTTC. As protein: CASSQFTSGGYNEQFF.

The sample holds one count of this clone. The chain is built from TRBV7-2 and TRBJ1-1; 10 bases are a match to TRBD1. The CDR3 consists of 12 residues. The V gene's germline CDR1 is SGHTA and CDR2 FQGNSA. The J segment lost 11 bases and the V segment lost 4 bases, leaving 4 bases of the junction unmatched. CDR3 in amino acids: CASSYDRGRAFF. The CDR3, as DNA: TGTGCCAGCAGCTATGACAGGGGGCGTGCTTTCTTT.

This clone was recorded a few times. The rearrangement joins TRBV5-8 to TRBJ1-5; no reliable D call. Between the trimmed V and J ends, which lost 7 bases and 4 bases, there was a span of 15 bases. CDR3 length: 14 amino acids. Germline-derived CDR1 and CDR2 are SGHTS and YDEGEE. In nucleotides, the CDR3 is TGTGCCAGCGGAGGACCTCCTTTAAATCAGCCCCAGCATTTT. Its protein is CASGGPPLNQPQHF.

This clone appeared a single time. This chain connects TRBV4-1 to TRBJ2-7; 9 bases map to TRBD1. The CDR3 has 16 residues. Germline V gives CDR1 MGHRA, CDR2 YSYEKL. J lost 2 bases, V lost 1 base, and 6 bases had no gene match. The chain's CDR3 is CASSQGGDRVTYEQYF. For the CDR3, the DNA is TGCGCCAGCAGCCAAGGAGGGGACAGGGTAACCTACGAGCAGTACTTC.

Concerning this clone: The sample has other DNA sequences that encode this CDR3 too. This chain uses TRBV15 with TRBJ2-1, with a possible D match to TRBD2 (5 bases). The CDR3 runs 15 residues. Per germline, CDR1 LNHNV and CDR2 YYDKDF (reference sequence). Trimming pared 3 bases from V and 0 bases from J, leaving 9 bases between. Here the CDR3 reads CATSSGVSSYNEQFF. The CDR3 DNA reads as TGTGCCACCAGCAGCGGGGTCAGCTCCTACAATGAGCAGTTCTTC.

The chain carries TRBV5-1 and TRBJ2-7, with TRBD2 matching over 11 bases. CDR1 is SGHRS, CDR2 YFSETQ, per germline. V was pared by 4 bases and J by 0 bases, with 6 bases of the junction left unmatched. This CDR3 has 16 amino acids. The CDR3 sequence: CASSIKTSGTSYEQYF. The CDR3 DNA reads TGCGCCAGCAGCATAAAGACTAGCGGGACCTCCTACGAGCAGTACTTC.

The V and J genes are TRBV4-3 and TRBJ1-4, with no clear D. The CDR3 has 15 residues. Per the germline V gene, CDR1 is LGHNA and CDR2 is YSLEER. Trimming took 7 bases from V and 0 from J, leaving 12 bases between them. The CDR3 DNA reads TGCGCCAGCACCCCAACCTTTGCAACTAATGAAAAACTGTTTTTT. This translates into CASTPTFATNEKLFF.

This chain links TRBV7-9 with TRBJ2-1; D gene unclear. The germline V gene has CDR1 SEHNR and CDR2 FQNEAQ (reference sequence). This CDR3 is built from 14 residues. V was shortened by 5 bases and J by 6 bases, with 14 bases between the two germline ends. This chain's CDR3 is CASSNRLAANEQFF. The CDR3 DNA sequence: TGTGCCAGCAGCAACCGGTTAGCAGCCAATGAGCAGTTCTTC. The whole variable domain, filled in from reference TRBV7-9 and TRBJ2-1, reads DTGVSQNPRHKITKRGQNVTFRCDPISEHNRLYWYRQTLGQGPEFLTYFQNEAQLEKSRLLSDRFSAERPKGSFSTLEIQRTEQGDSAMYLCASSNRLAANEQFFGPGTRLTVL.

This chain uses TRBV28 with TRBJ1-4; TRBD1 matches at 9 bases. The V gene end was trimmed by 2 bases and the J gene end by 4 bases; junction bases not matched to a gene: 8. The CDR3 sequence is 17 residues long. Germline V gives CDR1 MDHEN, CDR2 SYDVKM. The CDR3 DNA reads as TGTGCCAGCAGTTTAAGGACAGGGGTTTACGGTAATGAAAAACTGTTTTTT. The encoded protein is CASSLRTGVYGNEKLFF.

This clone appeared once. The rearrangement links TRBV5-8 to TRBJ2-7, with TRBD2 identical over 9 bases. Germline V gene data show CDR1 as SGHTS and CDR2 as YDEGEE. The CDR3 is 16 residues long. The trim removed 5 bases at V and 0 bases at J, leaving 9 bases unmatched. CDR3 residues: CASSTGTSRSSYEQYF. CDR3 nucleotide sequence: TGTGCCAGCAGTACCGGGACTAGCAGGAGCTCCTACGAGCAGTACTTC.

This clone was recorded only once. J is TRBJ2-4 and V is TRBV6-1; no definite D call. V was pared by 2 bases and J by 1 base, with 9 bases between. Germline V CDR1 and CDR2: MNHNS, SASEGT. This CDR3 has 15 residues. The CDR3 loop is CASSEFFVAKNIQYF. The CDR3 DNA follows: TGTGCCAGCAGTGAATTTTTTGTGGCCAAAAACATTCAGTACTTC.

The V call is TRBV6-4, the J call TRBJ2-1; 12 nucleotides match TRBD2. The CDR3 is made up of 15 amino acids. V was clipped by 5 bases and J by 7 bases; unmatched bases: 6. Germline V lookup: CDR1 MRHNA, CDR2 SNTAGT. The CDR3 reads CASSKTSGSSNEQFF. In DNA form, the CDR3 reads TGTGCCAGCAGTAAGACTAGCGGGAGTTCAAATGAGCAGTTCTTC.

The V gene is TRBV7-2, the J gene TRBJ1-5; possible D gene TRBD1, 5 bases. The CDR3 has 14 amino acids. V was shortened by 3 bases and J by 4 bases, with 10 bases between the two germline ends. CDR1 is SGHTA and CDR2 is FQGNSA in the germline V gene. In DNA form, the CDR3 reads TGTGCCAGCAGCTTTCTGGGGGTAAATCAGCCCCAGCATTTT. Translation gives CASSFLGVNQPQHF.

The rearrangement joins TRBV18 to TRBJ2-3; 13 positions match TRBD2. With V trimmed by 2 bases and J by 6 bases, 5 bases remained unmatched. The germline CDR1 and CDR2 sequences are KGHSH and LQKENI. The CDR3 extends over 16 amino acids. CDR3: CASSPGGLAGPDTQYF. CDR3 DNA: TGTGCCAGCTCACCAGGGGGACTAGCGGGACCTGATACGCAGTATTTT.

J is TRBJ2-5 and V is TRBV7-9; D is uncertain. Per germline, CDR1 SEHNR and CDR2 FQNEAQ (reference sequence). The CDR3 runs to 11 residues. V was shortened by 6 bases and J by 9 bases, with 11 bases between the two germline ends. Here the CDR3 DNA reads TGTGCCAGCAGTTGTTGTCTAGCCCAGTACTTC. Encoded protein: CASSCCLAQYF.

To note about this clone: One end of the junction does not line up with germline, which may come from a read error. The genes are TRBV7-7 and TRBJ2-2; 14 nucleotides match TRBD2. This CDR3 is 17 amino acids long. Germline-derived CDR1 and CDR2 are SSHAT and FNYEAQ (reference sequence). CDR3 in amino acids: CASSPGTSGRGSGELFF. The DNA for the CDR3 is TGTGCTAGCAGCCCCGGGACTAGCGGGAGAGGGTCCGGGGAGCTGTTTTTT. Drawing the rest from reference TRBV7-7 and TRBJ2-2, the complete variable domain is GAGVSQSPRYKVTKRGQDVTLRCDPISSHATLYWYQQALGQGPEFLTYFNYEAQPDKSGLPSDRFSAERPEGSISTLTIQRTEQRDSAMYRCASSPGTSGRGSGELFFGEGSRLTVL.

This clone was observed a handful of times. A junction end diverges from the germline sequence, so it may reflect a read error. This same CDR3 is encoded by further DNA sequences in the sample. The CDR3 is CASSPGDNSPLHF. CDR3 sequence (DNA): TGTGCCAGCAGCCCCGGGGATAATTCACCCCTCCACTTT. The rearrangement uses TRBV5-1 and TRBJ1-6; D gene unclear. CDR3 length: 13 amino acids. CDR1 and CDR2 from the germline V gene are SGHRS and YFSETQ.

V is TRBV15 and J is TRBJ1-1; D remains unclear. The CDR3 covers 13 residues. Germline loops: CDR1 LNHNV, CDR2 YYDKDF (reference sequence). V lost 4 bases and J lost 1, with 7 bases in between. CDR3 protein: CATSISGNTEAFF. The CDR3 DNA reads TGTGCCACCAGCATCAGCGGGAACACTGAAGCTTTCTTT.

This clone has a single count. This chain uses TRBV30 with TRBJ1-6; D perhaps matches TRBD1 (5 bases). CDR3 size: 14 residues. Per germline, CDR1 GTSNPN and CDR2 SVGIG (reference sequence). The germline V and J ends were trimmed by 3 bases and 7 bases, with 13 bases remaining between them. The CDR3 region is CAWRSRGANSPLHF. CDR3 DNA sequence: TGTGCCTGGAGGTCCCGGGGCGCAAATTCACCCCTCCACTTT. Complete variable domain (other parts from reference TRBV30 and TRBJ1-6): SQTIHQWPATLVQPVGSPLSLECTVEGTSNPNLYWYRQAAGRGLQLLFYSVGIGQISSEVPQNLSASRPQDRQFILSSKKLLLSDSGFYLCAWRSRGANSPLHFGNGTRLTVT.

This clone was found once. This sequence joins TRBV9 and TRBJ1-1; D is ambiguous. The CDR3 totals 12 residues. Trimming removed 4 bases from V and 1 base from J, with 5 bases in between. Germline V gene sequence: CDR1 SGDLS, CDR2 YYNGEE. In DNA form, the CDR3 reads TGTGCCAGCAGCTTATCGAACACTGAAGCTTTCTTT. Amino acid sequence: CASSLSNTEAFF.

The chain joins TRBV4-3 to TRBJ2-5; TRBD2 matches at 9 bases. V dropped 1 base and J dropped 1; count of bases not matched to a gene: 1. The CDR3 runs 15 residues. Germline CDR1 and CDR2: LGHNA and YSLEER. This CDR3 is CASSQARGGQETQYF. DNA for the CDR3: TGCGCCAGCAGCCAAGCGCGGGGGGGCCAAGAGACCCAGTACTTC.

J is TRBJ1-3 and V is TRBV4-3; 9 nucleotides agree with TRBD1. Germline V gene data show CDR1 as LGHNA and CDR2 as YSLEER. This CDR3 region has 17 residues. V was clipped by 0 bases and J by 9 bases; unmatched bases: 12. CDR3 in amino acids: CASSQESWTGEGSTIYF. CDR3 in DNA: TGCGCCAGCAGCCAAGAATCCTGGACAGGGGAAGGGAGCACCATATATTTT.

The chain couples TRBV6-1 to TRBJ2-3, with D perhaps matching TRBD2 (6 bases). The CDR3 consists of 15 residues. Germline V gene data show CDR1 as MNHNS and CDR2 as SASEGT. V was cut by 0 bases and J by 3 bases, with 10 bases left in between. CDR3 sequence reads: CASSEARGGTDTQYF. As DNA, the CDR3 is TGTGCCAGCAGTGAAGCGCGTGGGGGGACAGATACGCAGTATTTT.

The chain uses TRBV18 and TRBJ1-5; maybe TRBD1 (6 bases). This CDR3 is built from 16 residues. Germline CDR1 KGHSH, CDR2 LQKENI. V was pared by 1 base and J by 3 bases, with 13 bases between. CDR3 coding DNA: TGTGCCAGCTCACCACGCCGGACAGAAGACAATCAGCCCCAGCATTTT. Amino acids: CASSPRRTEDNQPQHF. The variable domain in full, completed from reference TRBV18 and TRBJ1-5, reads NAGVMQNPRHLVRRRGQEARLRCSPMKGHSHVYWYRQLPEEGLKFMVYLQKENIIDESGMPKERFSAEFPKEGPSILRIQQVVRGDSAAYFCASSPRRTEDNQPQHFGDGTRLSIL.

This clone is classed as medium-sized. The rearrangement links TRBV6-4 to TRBJ2-3, with D tentatively TRBD2 (6 bases). The CDR3 contains 16 residues. Trimming took off 1 base at V and 0 bases at J, with 11 bases between the two ends. Germline assignment: CDR1 MRHNA and CDR2 SNTAGT. The CDR3 sequence: CASSDLAGTSTDTQYF. The CDR3 DNA follows: TGTGCCAGCAGTGACTTGGCGGGGACTAGCACAGATACGCAGTATTTT.

CDR3 sequence reads: CASSPGALNTEAFF. In nucleotides, the CDR3 is TGTGCCAGCAGCCCAGGGGCCCTGAACACTGAAGCTTTCTTT. The rearrangement joins TRBV6-5 to TRBJ1-1; D is perhaps TRBD1 (6 bases). Germline loops: CDR1 MNHEY, CDR2 SVGAGI. The CDR3 is 14 amino acids. Trimming cost V 6 bases and J 0 bases, with 11 bases left between them.

The chain carries TRBV15 and TRBJ2-5; D gene ambiguous. CDR1 LNHNV and CDR2 YYDKDF come from the germline V gene (reference sequence). V lost 3 bases and J 4 bases, leaving 15 bases between the germline ends. The CDR3 runs 15 residues. CDR3 sequence: CATSSLWTPGETQYF. DNA of the CDR3: TGTGCCACCAGCAGCCTCTGGACCCCAGGAGAGACCCAGTACTTC.